These T cell receptor beta chains were read from a single sample in a study of blood T cell repertoires in COVID-19. Assay used: immunoSEQ multiplex PCR; TCRdb lists only in-frame clones, some missing. The data show some 230,000 clones, 70% to 90% seen once. The specimen was peripheral blood. Receptor source: a man aged 45-60 years who had recovered from COVID-19. Each CDR3 is given with its conserved first and last residue. The order of the fields is D gene, V gene, clone size, J gene, CDR3 protein, CDR3 DNA. D genes are given only for firm matches. Size values are once, few and many counts, or a class for expanded clones, and some rows have none.

-,TRBV4-1,-,TRBJ1-5,CASSQARFPDQPQHF,TGCGCCAGCAGCCAAGCCCGGTTCCCCGATCAGCCCCAGCATTTT
-,TRBV19,-,TRBJ1-1,CASNRRGTEAFF,TGTGCCAGTAACCGCCGGGGCACTGAAGCTTTCTTT
-,TRBV27,once,TRBJ1-6,CASSSKQGSPLHF,TGTGCCAGCAGTTCAAAACAGGGTTCACCCCTCCACTTT
TRBD1,TRBV25-1,-,TRBJ1-1,CASSARQGQMAFF,TGTGCCAGCAGTGCTAGACAGGGGCAAATGGCTTTCTTT
-,TRBV5-8,few,TRBJ2-3,CASSLVGGYGTDTQYF,TGTGCCAGCAGCTTGGTAGGAGGGTACGGCACAGATACGCAGTATTTT
-,TRBV6-2/TRBV6-3,-,TRBJ1-5,CASSYFGQINQPQHF,TGTGCCAGCAGTTACTTCGGACAGATCAATCAGCCCCAGCATTTT
TRBD2,TRBV6-5,-,TRBJ2-5,CASSPLAGGAETQYF,TGTGCCAGCAGCCCACTAGCGGGAGGAGCAGAGACCCAGTACTTC
-,TRBV5-5,-,TRBJ1-5,CASGPRGGSNQPQHF,TGTGCCAGCGGACCGAGAGGGGGAAGCAATCAGCCCCAGCATTTT
-,TRBV27,-,TRBJ1-1,CASTPTGMNTEAFF,TGTGCCAGCACCCCGACAGGAATGAACACTGAAGCTTTCTTT
-,TRBV19,-,TRBJ1-5,CASSGAYSNQPQHF,TGTGCCAGTAGTGGGGCTTATAGCAATCAGCCCCAGCATTTT
TRBD1,TRBV28,-,TRBJ1-2,CASRTTGDYGYTF,TGTGCCAGCAGAACAACAGGGGACTATGGCTACACCTTC
-,TRBV18,-,TRBJ1-1,CASSRRDKTNTEAFF,TGTGCCAGCTCACGCCGAGACAAGACGAACACTGAAGCTTTCTTT
TRBD1,TRBV19,-,TRBJ2-7,CASSPGTGGHYEQYF,TGTGCCAGTAGTCCCGGGACAGGGGGACACTACGAGCAGTACTTC
TRBD2,TRBV5-1,-,TRBJ2-1,CASSLASGRKYEQFF,TGCGCCAGCAGCTTGGCTAGCGGGAGGAAATATGAGCAGTTCTTC
-,TRBV19,-,TRBJ2-1,CASSKASGSSYNEQFF,TGTGCCAGTAGTAAGGCCAGCGGTTCCTCCTACAATGAGCAGTTCTTC
-,TRBV10-2,-,TRBJ1-1,CASSDRPNTEAFF,TGCGCCAGCAGTGACAGGCCCAACACTGAAGCTTTCTTT
-,TRBV11-2,-,TRBJ2-2,CASSPRGTALNTGELFF,TGTGCCAGCAGCCCGCGAGGAACGGCGCTTAACACCGGGGAGCTGTTTTTT
TRBD2,TRBV27,-,TRBJ2-5,CASSLGLAGGQETQYF,TGTGCCAGCAGTTTAGGACTAGCGGGAGGGCAAGAGACCCAGTACTTC
TRBD1,TRBV15,few,TRBJ2-7,CATSRGTGTSYEQYF,TGTGCCACCAGCAGAGGGACAGGGACGTCCTACGAGCAGTACTTC
TRBD2,TRBV19,-,TRBJ2-7,CASSIFAGVDEQYF,TGTGCCAGTAGTATTTTTGCGGGAGTGGACGAGCAGTACTTC
-,TRBV6-6,-,TRBJ2-5,CASSQRTDWETQYF,TGTGCCAGCAGCCAACGGACAGATTGGGAGACCCAGTACTTC
TRBD2,TRBV9,few,TRBJ2-1,CASSFPTSGSSYNEQFF,TGTGCCAGCAGCTTCCCGACTAGCGGAAGCTCCTACAATGAGCAGTTCTTC
-,TRBV5-4,-,TRBJ2-7,CASSLAPDSSYEQYF,TGTGCCAGCAGCTTGGCGCCAGATTCCTCCTACGAGCAGTACTTC
TRBD1,TRBV12-3/TRBV12-4,-,TRBJ1-4,CASSRTGTMFF,TGTGCCAGCAGTCGGACAGGGACGATGTTTTTT
-,TRBV7-9,-,TRBJ1-6,CASSPSGGANSPLHF,TGTGCCAGCAGCCCGTCGGGGGGGGCGAATTCACCCCTCCACTTT
-,TRBV6-5,-,TRBJ2-7,CASRGPGQPFYF,TGTGCCAGCAGAGGTCCCGGACAGCCGTTTTACTTC
-,TRBV28,-,TRBJ1-2,CASTLSSGTHYGYTF,TGTGCCAGCACCCTATCTTCCGGGACACACTATGGCTACACCTTC
TRBD2,TRBV7-2,-,TRBJ2-2,CASSLVGLAGAGELFF,TGTGCCAGCAGCTTAGTCGGACTAGCGGGTGCCGGGGAGCTGTTTTTT